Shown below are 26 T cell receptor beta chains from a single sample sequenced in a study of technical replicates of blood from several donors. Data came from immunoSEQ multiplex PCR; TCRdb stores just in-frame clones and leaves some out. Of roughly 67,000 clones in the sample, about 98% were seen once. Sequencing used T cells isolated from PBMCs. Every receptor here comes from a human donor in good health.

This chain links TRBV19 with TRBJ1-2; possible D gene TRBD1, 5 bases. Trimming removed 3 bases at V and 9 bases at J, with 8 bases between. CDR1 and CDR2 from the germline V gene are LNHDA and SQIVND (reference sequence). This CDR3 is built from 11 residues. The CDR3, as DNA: TGTGCCAGTAGTATTCAGGGAAGCTACACCTTC. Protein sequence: CASSIQGSYTF.

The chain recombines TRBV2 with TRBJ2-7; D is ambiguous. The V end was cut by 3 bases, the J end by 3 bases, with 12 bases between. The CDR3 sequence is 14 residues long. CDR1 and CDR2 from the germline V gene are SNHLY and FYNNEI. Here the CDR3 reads CASSEGSILYEQYF. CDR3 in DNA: TGTGCCAGCAGTGAGGGCTCGATTCTCTACGAGCAGTACTTC.

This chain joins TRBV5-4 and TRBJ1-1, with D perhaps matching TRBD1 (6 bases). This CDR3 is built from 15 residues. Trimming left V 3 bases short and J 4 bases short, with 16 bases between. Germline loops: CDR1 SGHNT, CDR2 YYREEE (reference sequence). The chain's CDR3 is CASSSMGDNPTEAFF. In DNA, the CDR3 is TGTGCCAGCAGCTCAATGGGGGACAACCCCACTGAAGCTTTCTTT.

DNA of the CDR3: TGTGCCAGTAGAGTCGGGGGAGGTGGAAACACCATATATTTT. This codes for CASRVGGGGNTIYF. The chain couples TRBV19 to TRBJ1-3, with D possibly matching TRBD1 (5 bases). Germline CDR1 and CDR2: LNHDA and SQIVND (reference sequence). The V end lost 6 bases, the J end lost 3 bases, and 12 bases lay between the germline ends. This CDR3 contains 14 residues.

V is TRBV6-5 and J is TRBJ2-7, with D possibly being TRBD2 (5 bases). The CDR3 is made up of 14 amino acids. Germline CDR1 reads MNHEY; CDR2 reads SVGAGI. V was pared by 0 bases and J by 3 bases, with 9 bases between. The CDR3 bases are TGTGCCAGCAGTTACTCGACCAGCGGCTACGAGCAGTACTTC. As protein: CASSYSTSGYEQYF.

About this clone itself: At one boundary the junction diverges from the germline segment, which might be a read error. This chain's CDR3 is CASSLAQGTEAFF. DNA of the CDR3: TGTGCTAGCAGCTTAGCGCAGGGCACTGAAGCTTTCTTT. The chain carries TRBV7-7 and TRBJ1-1; perhaps TRBD1 as D (5 bases). The CDR3 runs to 13 residues. Germline loops: CDR1 SSHAT, CDR2 FNYEAQ (reference sequence).

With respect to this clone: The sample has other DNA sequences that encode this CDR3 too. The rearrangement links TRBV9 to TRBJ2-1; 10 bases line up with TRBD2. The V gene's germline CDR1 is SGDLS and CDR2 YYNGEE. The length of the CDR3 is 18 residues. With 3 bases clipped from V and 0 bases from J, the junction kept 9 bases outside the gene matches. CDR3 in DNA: TGTGCCAGCAGCGAGGAAGGACTAGCGGTAAGCTCCTACAATGAGCAGTTCTTC. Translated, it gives CASSEEGLAVSSYNEQFF.

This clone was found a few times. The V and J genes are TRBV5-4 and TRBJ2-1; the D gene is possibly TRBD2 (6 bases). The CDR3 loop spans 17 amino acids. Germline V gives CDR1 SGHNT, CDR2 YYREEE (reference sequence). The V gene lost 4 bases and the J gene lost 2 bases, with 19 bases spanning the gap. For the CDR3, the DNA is TGTGCCAGCAGCCCCGCTGGGGTAGCGGACCCCTACAATGAGCAGTTCTTC. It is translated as CASSPAGVADPYNEQFF.

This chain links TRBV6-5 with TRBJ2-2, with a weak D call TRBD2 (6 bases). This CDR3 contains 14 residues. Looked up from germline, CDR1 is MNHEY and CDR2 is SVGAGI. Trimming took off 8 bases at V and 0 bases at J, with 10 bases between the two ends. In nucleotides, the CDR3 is TGTGCCAGCCTCGGACTAACGAACACCGGGGAGCTGTTTTTT. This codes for CASLGLTNTGELFF.

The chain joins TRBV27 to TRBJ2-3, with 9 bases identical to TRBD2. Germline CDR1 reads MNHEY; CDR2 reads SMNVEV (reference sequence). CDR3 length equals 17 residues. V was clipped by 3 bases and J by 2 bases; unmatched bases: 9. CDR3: CASSLSLAGSYTDTQYF. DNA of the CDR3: TGTGCCAGCAGTTTGTCCCTAGCGGGAAGTTACACAGATACGCAGTATTTT.

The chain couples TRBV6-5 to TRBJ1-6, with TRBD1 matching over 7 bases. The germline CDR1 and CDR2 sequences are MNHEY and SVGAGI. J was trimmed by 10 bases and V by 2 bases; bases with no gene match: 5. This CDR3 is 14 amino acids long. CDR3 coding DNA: TGTGCCAGCAGTTACAAACAGGGGACCTCACCCCTCCACTTT. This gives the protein CASSYKQGTSPLHF.

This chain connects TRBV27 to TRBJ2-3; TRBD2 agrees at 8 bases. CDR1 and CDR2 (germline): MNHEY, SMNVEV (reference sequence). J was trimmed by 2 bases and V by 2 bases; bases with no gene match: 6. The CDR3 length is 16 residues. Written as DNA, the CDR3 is TGTGCCAGCAGTTTACTCGGCGGGGGGAACACAGATACGCAGTATTTT. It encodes CASSLLGGGNTDTQYF.

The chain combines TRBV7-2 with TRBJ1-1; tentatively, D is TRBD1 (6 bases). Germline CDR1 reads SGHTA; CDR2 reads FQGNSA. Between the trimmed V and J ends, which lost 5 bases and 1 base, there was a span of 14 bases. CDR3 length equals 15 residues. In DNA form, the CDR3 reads TGTGCCAGCAGCCCGGTACAGGGCCCGAACACTGAAGCTTTCTTT. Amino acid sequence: CASSPVQGPNTEAFF.

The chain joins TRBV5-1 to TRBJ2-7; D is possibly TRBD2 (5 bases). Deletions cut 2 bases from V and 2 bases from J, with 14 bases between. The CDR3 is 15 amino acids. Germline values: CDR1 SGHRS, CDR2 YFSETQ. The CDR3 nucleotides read TGCGCCAGCAGCTTAGGTCTGGGAGCCACCTACGAGCAGTACTTC. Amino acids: CASSLGLGATYEQYF.

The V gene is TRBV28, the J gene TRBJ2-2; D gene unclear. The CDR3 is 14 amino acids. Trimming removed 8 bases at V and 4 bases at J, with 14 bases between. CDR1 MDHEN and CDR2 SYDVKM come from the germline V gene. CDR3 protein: CASEPPVGTGELFF. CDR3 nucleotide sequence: TGTGCCAGCGAGCCACCTGTCGGCACCGGGGAGCTGTTTTTT.

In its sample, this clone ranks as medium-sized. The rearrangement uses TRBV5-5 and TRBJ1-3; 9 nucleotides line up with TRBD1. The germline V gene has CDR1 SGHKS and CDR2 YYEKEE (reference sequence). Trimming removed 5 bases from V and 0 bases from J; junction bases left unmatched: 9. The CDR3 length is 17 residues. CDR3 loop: CASRRSPGQGSGNTIYF. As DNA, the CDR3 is TGTGCCAGCAGACGATCCCCGGGACAGGGCTCTGGAAACACCATATATTTT. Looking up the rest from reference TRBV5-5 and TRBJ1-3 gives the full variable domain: DAGVTQSPTHLIKTRGQQVTLRCSPISGHKSVSWYQQVLGQGPQFIFQYYEKEERGRGNFPDRFSARQFPNYSSELNVNALLLGDSALYLCASRRSPGQGSGNTIYFGEGSWLTVV.

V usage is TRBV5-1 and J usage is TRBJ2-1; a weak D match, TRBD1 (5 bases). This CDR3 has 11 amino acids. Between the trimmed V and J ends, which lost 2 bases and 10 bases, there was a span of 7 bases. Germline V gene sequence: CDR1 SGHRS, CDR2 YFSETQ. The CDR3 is CASSLDSEQFF. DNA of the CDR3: TGCGCCAGCAGCTTAGACAGCGAGCAGTTCTTC.

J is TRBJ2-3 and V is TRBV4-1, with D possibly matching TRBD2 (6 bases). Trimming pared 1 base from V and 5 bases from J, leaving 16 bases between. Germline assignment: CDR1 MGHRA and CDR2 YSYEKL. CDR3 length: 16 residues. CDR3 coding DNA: TGCGCCAGCAGCCAAGGGTTGCGGGGTGCCGAAGATACGCAGTATTTT. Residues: CASSQGLRGAEDTQYF.

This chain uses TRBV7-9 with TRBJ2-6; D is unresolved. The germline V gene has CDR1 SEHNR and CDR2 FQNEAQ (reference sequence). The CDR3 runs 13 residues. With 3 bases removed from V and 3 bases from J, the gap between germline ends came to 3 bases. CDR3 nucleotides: TGTGCCAGCAGCTTCGGTGGGGCCAACGTCCTGACTTTC. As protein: CASSFGGANVLTF.

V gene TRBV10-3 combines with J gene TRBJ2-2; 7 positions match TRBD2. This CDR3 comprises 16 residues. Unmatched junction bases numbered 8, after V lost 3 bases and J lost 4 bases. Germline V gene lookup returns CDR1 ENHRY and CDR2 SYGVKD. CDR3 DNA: TGTGCCATCAGTGAAAAGGCACTAGCGATCACCGGGGAGCTGTTTTTT. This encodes CAISEKALAITGELFF.

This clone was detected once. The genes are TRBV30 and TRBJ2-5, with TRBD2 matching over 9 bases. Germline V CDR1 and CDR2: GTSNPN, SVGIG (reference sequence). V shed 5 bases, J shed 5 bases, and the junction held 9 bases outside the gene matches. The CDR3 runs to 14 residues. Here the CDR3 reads CAWRTAGGLETQYF. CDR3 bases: TGTGCCTGGCGGACAGCGGGGGGACTGGAGACCCAGTACTTC.

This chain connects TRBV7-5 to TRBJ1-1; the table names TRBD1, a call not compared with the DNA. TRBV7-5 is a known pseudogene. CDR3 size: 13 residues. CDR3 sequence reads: CVRSLVRNTEAFF. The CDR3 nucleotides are TGTGTCAGAAGCTTAGTCAGGAACACTGAAGCTTTCTTT.

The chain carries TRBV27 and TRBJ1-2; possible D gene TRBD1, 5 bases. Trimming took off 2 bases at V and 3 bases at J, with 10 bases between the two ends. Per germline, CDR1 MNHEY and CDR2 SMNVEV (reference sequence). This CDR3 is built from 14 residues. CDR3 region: CASSLGANDYGYTF. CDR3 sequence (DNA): TGTGCCAGCAGTTTAGGGGCTAATGACTATGGCTACACCTTC.

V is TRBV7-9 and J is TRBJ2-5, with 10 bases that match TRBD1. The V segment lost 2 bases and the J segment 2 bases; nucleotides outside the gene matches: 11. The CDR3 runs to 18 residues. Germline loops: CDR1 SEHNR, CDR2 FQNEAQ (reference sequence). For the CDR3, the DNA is TGTGCCAGCAGCTTATCGGTGGCTGGGGACAGGGGTCAAGAGACCCAGTACTTC. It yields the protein CASSLSVAGDRGQETQYF.

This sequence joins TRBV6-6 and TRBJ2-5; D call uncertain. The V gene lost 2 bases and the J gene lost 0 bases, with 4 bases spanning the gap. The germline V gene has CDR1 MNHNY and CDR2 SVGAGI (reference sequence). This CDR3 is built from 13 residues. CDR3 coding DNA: TGTGCCAGCAGTTACCCAAACCAAGAGACCCAGTACTTC. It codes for CASSYPNQETQYF.

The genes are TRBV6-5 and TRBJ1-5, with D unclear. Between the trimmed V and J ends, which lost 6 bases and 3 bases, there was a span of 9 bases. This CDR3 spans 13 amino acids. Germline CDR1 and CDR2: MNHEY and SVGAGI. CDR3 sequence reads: CASRTSLNQPQHF. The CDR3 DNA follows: TGTGCCAGCAGGACTTCACTCAATCAGCCCCAGCATTTT.